The 21 T cell receptor beta chains below come from one sample, sequenced in a study of shared clonotypes between healthy human individuals. In the naive CD8 group, cells lacked CD45RO and were positively selected for CCR7, so terminally differentiated effector memory CD45RA+ cells were left out. Sequencing used immunoSEQ multiplex PCR; TCRdb keeps in-frame clones, though not all of them. Counted here are millions of clones, just under 95% occurring once; the ten biggest clones make up 0.9% to 1.3%. What was sequenced was naive CD8+ T cells sorted from blood. These receptors all come from a man between 18 and 29 years old in good health.

The chain combines TRBV4-3 with TRBJ2-1, with a possible D match to TRBD2 (6 bases). V gave up 3 bases and J gave up 4 bases, with 16 bases separating them. Germline CDR1 is LGHNA and CDR2 is YSLEER. This CDR3 region has 16 residues. The CDR3 nucleotides read TGCGCCAGCAGCCAGGGCCAGGGACTGGCTTACAATGAGCAGTTCTTC. It is translated as CASSQGQGLAYNEQFF.

The rearrangement joins TRBV19 to TRBJ2-7; tentatively, D is TRBD1 (5 bases). Looked up from germline, CDR1 is LNHDA and CDR2 is SQIVND (reference sequence). The length of the CDR3 is 12 residues. The ends were cut back, 4 bases at V and 3 bases at J, with 7 bases in the middle. The CDR3 sequence: CASSNRNYEQYF. The CDR3, as DNA: TGTGCCAGTAGTAACAGGAACTACGAGCAGTACTTC.

As DNA, the CDR3 is TGCGCCAGCAGTCCCGAGCGGCGAACGGCAGATACGCAGTATTTT. Encoded protein: CASSPERRTADTQYF. The chain couples TRBV10-1 to TRBJ2-3, with D possibly matching TRBD2 (5 bases). Germline V lookup: CDR1 WNHNN, CDR2 SYGVQD (reference sequence). The CDR3 is made up of 15 amino acids. V was clipped by 5 bases and J by 4 bases, with 16 bases between them.

Only a few counts were recorded for this clone. J is TRBJ2-7 and V is TRBV5-6, with 10 bases identical to TRBD2. Germline CDR1 reads SGHDT; CDR2 reads YYEEEE. The CDR3 sequence is 15 residues long. V lost 2 bases and J lost 1; bases outside the gene matches: 3. The CDR3 region is CASSFGLAVSYEQYF. The CDR3, as DNA: TGTGCCAGCAGCTTCGGACTAGCGGTTTCCTACGAGCAGTACTTC.

The chain couples TRBV7-8 to TRBJ2-3; tentatively, D is TRBD1 or TRBD2 (6 bases each). Germline lookup yields CDR1 SGHVS and CDR2 FQNEAQ. V shed 1 base and J shed 2 bases, with 13 bases lying between them. The CDR3 has 16 residues. The CDR3 DNA follows: TGTGCCAGCAGCTTAGGGGTCGGGGGCTTCACAGATACGCAGTATTTT. It is translated as CASSLGVGGFTDTQYF. Together with reference TRBV7-8 and TRBJ2-3, the CDR3 gives the full variable domain: GAGVSQSPRYKVAKRGQDVALRCDPISGHVSLFWYQQALGQGPEFLTYFQNEAQLDKSGLPSDRFFAERPEGSVSTLKIQRTQQEDSAVYLCASSLGVGGFTDTQYFGPGTRLTVL.

This clone turned up a few times. The chain joins TRBV5-1 to TRBJ1-4, with 8 nucleotides matching TRBD1. The length of the CDR3 is 15 residues. V shed 3 bases and J 5 bases; nucleotides not matched to a gene: 6. CDR1 and CDR2 (germline): SGHRS, YFSETQ. CDR3 in amino acids: CASSSTGARNEKLFF. CDR3 in DNA: TGCGCCAGCAGCTCGACAGGGGCGAGAAATGAAAAACTGTTTTTT.

Note on this clone: Other DNA sequences of this sample code for an identical CDR3. The chain uses TRBV9 and TRBJ2-5, with TRBD2 matching 7 bases. The CDR3 length is 14 residues. V gave up 5 bases and J gave up 2 bases; unmatched junction bases: 6. Looked up from germline, CDR1 is SGDLS and CDR2 is YYNGEE. CDR3 sequence: CASSSSGGQETQYF. Here the CDR3 DNA reads TGTGCCAGCAGTAGTTCGGGGGGTCAAGAGACCCAGTACTTC. Drawing the rest from reference TRBV9 and TRBJ2-5, the complete variable domain is DSGVTQTPKHLITATGQRVTLRCSPRSGDLSVYWYQQSLDQGLQFLIQYYNGEERAKGNILERFSAQQFPDLHSELNLSSLELGDSALYFCASSSSGGQETQYFGPGTRLLVL.

This sequence joins TRBV2 and TRBJ2-3, with TRBD2 matching 10 bases. The CDR3 covers 16 residues. The germline V gene has CDR1 SNHLY and CDR2 FYNNEI. V was clipped by 3 bases and J by 2 bases; unmatched bases: 5. The CDR3 sequence is CASSETSGRYTDTQYF. In nucleotides, the CDR3 is TGTGCCAGCAGTGAGACTAGCGGGCGGTACACAGATACGCAGTATTTT.

The J gene is TRBJ2-7, the V gene TRBV28; 7 nucleotides align to TRBD1. The germline V gene encodes CDR1 MDHEN and CDR2 SYDVKM. After removal of 4 bases from V and 0 bases from J, the junction contained 9 bases not matched to a gene. This CDR3 is 16 amino acids long. CDR3 DNA sequence: TGTGCCAGCAGTTGGTTGGGACAGCGATACTCCTACGAGCAGTACTTC. Its protein is CASSWLGQRYSYEQYF.

In this sample, this clone turned up once. The rearrangement uses TRBV7-9 and TRBJ2-3; D possibly matches TRBD1 or TRBD2 (5 bases each). The CDR3 length is 12 residues. The germline V gene encodes CDR1 SEHNR and CDR2 FQNEAQ (reference sequence). The V and J ends lost 5 bases and 10 bases respectively, with 13 bases between them. Here the CDR3 reads CASSQEGWAQYF. The CDR3 DNA is TGTGCCAGCAGCCAAGAGGGGTGGGCGCAGTATTTT.

The chain joins TRBV5-8 to TRBJ2-3, with D tentatively TRBD1 (5 bases). CDR3 length: 17 amino acids. CDR1 is SGHTS, CDR2 YDEGEE, per germline. The V and J ends lost 4 bases and 6 bases respectively, with 24 bases between them. Here the CDR3 reads CASSIDQGWNVVDTQYF. The CDR3 bases are TGTGCCAGCAGCATAGACCAGGGTTGGAACGTCGTGGATACGCAGTATTTT. The variable domain in full, with the rest retrieved from reference TRBV5-8 and TRBJ2-3, is EAGVTQSPTHLIKTRGQQATLRCSPISGHTSVYWYQQALGLGLQFLLWYDEGEERNRGNFPPRFSGRQFPNYSSELNVNALELEDSALYLCASSIDQGWNVVDTQYFGPGTRLTVL.

The chain recombines TRBV13 with TRBJ1-1; possible D gene TRBD1, 6 bases. The germline V gene has CDR1 PRHDT and CDR2 FYEKMQ (reference sequence). This CDR3 is 13 amino acids long. The V end was cut by 2 bases, the J end by 6 bases, with 10 bases between. This CDR3 reads CASSLTGPSEAFF. The CDR3 coding sequence is TGTGCCAGCAGCTTAACAGGGCCCTCTGAAGCTTTCTTT.

With regard to this clone: Other DNA sequences within the sample encode an identical CDR3. The chain recombines TRBV4-1 with TRBJ2-7, with TRBD2 as a possible D gene (5 bases). Germline V gene lookup returns CDR1 MGHRA and CDR2 YSYEKL. The CDR3 consists of 13 residues. Between the trimmed V and J ends, which lost 4 bases and 2 bases, there was a span of 9 bases. The CDR3 sequence: CASSLTLAYEQYF. DNA for the CDR3: TGCGCCAGCAGCCTGACACTAGCCTACGAGCAGTACTTC.

With regard to this clone: Different DNA sequences within this sample yield the same CDR3. The chain links TRBV27 to TRBJ1-1, with TRBD1 matching over 9 bases. The trim removed 5 bases at V and 4 bases at J, leaving 5 bases unmatched. Germline V gives CDR1 MNHEY, CDR2 SMNVEV (reference sequence). The CDR3 is made up of 14 amino acids. DNA of the CDR3: TGTGCCAGCAGTCTCGGGACAGGGAGCACTGAAGCTTTCTTT. Amino acid sequence: CASSLGTGSTEAFF.

V and J are TRBV7-2 and TRBJ2-3; the D call may be TRBD1 or TRBD2 (6 bases each). Trimming took 2 bases from V and 0 from J, leaving 18 bases between them. The CDR3 consists of 18 residues. Germline CDR1 and CDR2: SGHTA and FQGNSA. CDR3: CASSLLGGTAPSTDTQYF. The CDR3 nucleotides read TGTGCCAGCAGCTTATTAGGGGGGACTGCTCCTAGCACAGATACGCAGTATTTT.

The rearrangement links TRBV2 to TRBJ1-1, with TRBD1 identical over 9 bases. The germline CDR1 and CDR2 sequences are SNHLY and FYNNEI. The CDR3 sequence is 14 residues long. J lost 6 bases, V lost 4 bases, and 6 bases had no gene match. The CDR3 coding sequence is TGTGCCAGCAGTGGGGGACAGGGAGGTTCTGAAGCTTTCTTT. This translates into CASSGGQGGSEAFF.

This clone was counted once. V and J are TRBV27 and TRBJ2-2, with D hard to call. The length of the CDR3 is 14 residues. V shed 2 bases and J shed 7 bases, with 11 bases lying between them. Germline CDR1 MNHEY, CDR2 SMNVEV (reference sequence). The CDR3 sequence is CASSLIVYGGELFF. The CDR3 DNA reads TGTGCCAGCAGTTTAATTGTGTACGGCGGGGAGCTGTTTTTT.

The chain links TRBV2 to TRBJ2-2, with a weak D call TRBD2 (6 bases). Germline lookup yields CDR1 SNHLY and CDR2 FYNNEI. V was clipped by 11 bases and J by 7 bases, with 14 bases between them. This CDR3 is 12 amino acids long. The CDR3 nucleotides are TGTGCCGGCGGAGGGCTCGGCGGGGAGCTGTTTTTT. It specifies CAGGGLGGELFF.

J is TRBJ1-1 and V is TRBV6-4, with D unclear. The ends were cut back, 3 bases at V and 0 bases at J, with 5 bases in the middle. CDR3 size: 13 residues. Germline assignment: CDR1 MRHNA and CDR2 SNTAGT. The CDR3 sequence is CASSDGVNTEAFF. CDR3 DNA sequence: TGTGCCAGCAGTGATGGAGTGAACACTGAAGCTTTCTTT.

CDR3 protein: CASSSRDTPVYEQYF. In DNA form, the CDR3 reads TGTGCCAGTAGTTCCCGGGACACACCGGTCTACGAGCAGTACTTC. The rearrangement uses TRBV19 and TRBJ2-7, with D maybe TRBD1 (6 bases). The germline gives CDR1 LNHDA, CDR2 SQIVND (reference sequence). The CDR3 is made up of 15 amino acids. Trimming stripped 5 bases from V and 3 bases from J, with 17 bases between.

The chain joins TRBV27 to TRBJ2-1; unclear D gene. The V gene's germline CDR1 is MNHEY and CDR2 SMNVEV (reference sequence). V dropped 5 bases and J dropped 0 bases, with 5 bases sitting between them. The CDR3 has 13 amino acids. CDR3 protein: CASSQYSYNEQFF. The CDR3 DNA is TGTGCCAGCAGTCAATACTCCTACAATGAGCAGTTCTTC.